A selection of T cell receptor beta chains follows, all from one sample in a study of T cells in localized non-small cell lung cancer. Sequencing was performed with immunoSEQ multiplex PCR; in TCRdb, only in-frame clones are kept and a portion is missing. The sample shows approximately 32,000 clones, around 79% of them seen only once. The sequences come from peripheral blood, collected before any cancer treatment. These TCRs come from an older male donor with stage III squamous cell lung carcinoma. Each CDR3 is given with its conserved first and last residue. Part of the rows lack a size; the others show once, few, many or a class for expanded clones.

abundance: .
v_gene: TRBV2
CDR3aa: CASSGQGGSQPQHF

abundance: .
v_gene: TRBV18
CDR3aa: CASSPTSGYNEQFF

abundance: few
v_gene: TRBV20-1
CDR3aa: CSARDGSEAFF

abundance: .
v_gene: TRBV19
CDR3aa: CASSKRTGHNEQFF

abundance: .
v_gene: TRBV27
CDR3aa: CASSWYGTQGPGELFF

abundance: .
v_gene: TRBV19
CDR3aa: CASSIGLKQFF

abundance: .
v_gene: TRBV19
CDR3aa: CASILGTGETAFF

abundance: .
v_gene: TRBV5-4
CDR3aa: CASSWTPGQNYGYTF

abundance: .
v_gene: TRBV5-1
CDR3aa: CASSLGGNTEAFF

abundance: .
v_gene: TRBV5-4
CDR3aa: CASRPRESSYNEQFF

abundance: .
v_gene: TRBV10-3
CDR3aa: CAISEPPGSSQSSYNEQFF

abundance: .
v_gene: TRBV5-1
CDR3aa: CASSAGTSGIDTQYF

abundance: .
v_gene: TRBV7-9
CDR3aa: CASSPTAGGTNEQFF

abundance: .
v_gene: TRBV9
CDR3aa: CASNRLAGLGEQFF

abundance: .
v_gene: TRBV27
CDR3aa: CASRTGGIETQYF

abundance: few
v_gene: TRBV18
CDR3aa: CASSPPGRGLANEQFF

abundance: .
v_gene: TRBV7-6
CDR3aa: CASSLGQGRGNTGELFF

abundance: .
v_gene: TRBV19
CDR3aa: CASSVDDQPQHF

abundance: .
v_gene: TRBV2
CDR3aa: CASSDAGGGQPQHF

abundance: .
v_gene: TRBV5-4
CDR3aa: CASSKPGQGSDTIYF

abundance: .
v_gene: TRBV15
CDR3aa: CATSSARREQYF

abundance: .
v_gene: TRBV18
CDR3aa: CASSPKETQYF

abundance: .
v_gene: TRBV6-5
CDR3aa: CASSLTGDPRRDEQYF

abundance: .
v_gene: TRBV29-1
CDR3aa: CSVARGTSGRQETQYF

abundance: .
v_gene: TRBV27
CDR3aa: CASSLAGRAVSEQYF

abundance: .
v_gene: TRBV5-1
CDR3aa: CASSWDSGSPLHF

abundance: .
v_gene: TRBV6-5
CDR3aa: CASSWSRDYNSPLHF

abundance: once
v_gene: TRBV14
CDR3aa: CASSRADYGYTF

abundance: .
v_gene: TRBV9
CDR3aa: CASSVLAGSGEQFF

abundance: .
v_gene: TRBV11-2
CDR3aa: CASSSRTSGEETQYF

abundance: .
v_gene: TRBV4-1
CDR3aa: CASSQEGTGVRYGYTF

abundance: once
v_gene: TRBV6-6
CDR3aa: CASIPGQGTNTEAFF

abundance: few
v_gene: TRBV5-6
CDR3aa: CASSLRVGDREQPQHF

abundance: once
v_gene: TRBV13
CDR3aa: CASSLPGQASYEQYF

abundance: .
v_gene: TRBV30
CDR3aa: CAWRSDRTYGYTF

abundance: .
v_gene: TRBV11-3
CDR3aa: CASSPHNRLAGNEQFF

abundance: .
v_gene: TRBV7-2
CDR3aa: CASSRDSYTEAFF

abundance: .
v_gene: TRBV10-3
CDR3aa: CAIGRDSNQPQHF

abundance: .
v_gene: TRBV4-2
CDR3aa: CASTGTGGRTDTQYF

abundance: once
v_gene: TRBV5-1
CDR3aa: CASSLGQGAAGELFF

abundance: .
v_gene: TRBV10-1
CDR3aa: CASSETGAANTEAFF

abundance: .
v_gene: TRBV6-1
CDR3aa: CASSVRRADTEAFF

abundance: .
v_gene: TRBV7-9
CDR3aa: CASSGYQGSSGNTIYF

abundance: .
v_gene: TRBV7-9
CDR3aa: CASSLGGPGFDEKLFF